This T cell receptor beta chain originates from a study of T cells in Graves' hyperthyroidism and ophthalmopathy. This clonotype was counted many times. Trimming shortened V by 4 bases and J by 7 bases, and 17 bases separated the two germline ends. CDR3 length: 14 amino acids. Per the germline V gene, CDR1 is SGHRS and CDR2 is YFSETQ. The CDR3 regions of TCR beta were amplified from RNA transcripts. TCR CDR3 underwent first-round RT-PCR with the HTBI primer set. MiXCR was run by TCRdb on the multiplex PCR reads, yielding one entry per CDR3 protein. Here the sample spans fewer than 500,000 distinct CDR3 sequences, 14% to 15% being singletons.

The sequenced material came from blood. The chain recombines TRBV5-1 with TRBJ1-2; D might be TRBD1 (5 bases). The sequence was obtained from a man younger than 35 with Graves' ophthalmopathy. CDR3 sequence: CASSPTQQASGYTF. DNA for the CDR3: TGCGCCAGCAGCCCCACACAACAGGCCTCTGGCTACACCTTC.